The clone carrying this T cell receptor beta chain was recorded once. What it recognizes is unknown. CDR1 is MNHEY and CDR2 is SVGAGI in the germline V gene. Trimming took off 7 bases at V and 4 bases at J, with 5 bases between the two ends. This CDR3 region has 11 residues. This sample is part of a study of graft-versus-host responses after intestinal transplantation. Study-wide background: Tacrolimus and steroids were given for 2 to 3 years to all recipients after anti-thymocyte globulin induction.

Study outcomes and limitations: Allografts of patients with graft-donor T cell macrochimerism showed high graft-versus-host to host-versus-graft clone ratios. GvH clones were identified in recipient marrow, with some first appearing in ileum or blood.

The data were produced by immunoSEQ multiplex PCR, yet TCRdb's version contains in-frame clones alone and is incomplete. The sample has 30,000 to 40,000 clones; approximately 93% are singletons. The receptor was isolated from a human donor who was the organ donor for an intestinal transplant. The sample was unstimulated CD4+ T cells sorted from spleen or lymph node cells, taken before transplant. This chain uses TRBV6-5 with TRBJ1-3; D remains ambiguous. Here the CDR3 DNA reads TGTGCCAGCATGGGGGGAAACACCATATATTTT. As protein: CASMGGNTIYF.